The present T cell receptor beta chain was sequenced within a study of patients and donors after allogeneic stem cell transplantation. The ends lost 6 bases at V and 0 bases at J; junction bases unmatched: 5. This CDR3 comprises 15 residues. MiXCR, run by TCRdb on the RT-PCR reads, gives a single entry per CDR3 protein. This sample has some 880,000 distinct CDR3 sequences, with roughly 18% found just once. Sequencing was done on a sample of blood, either unsorted or a sorted T cell fraction (not recorded which). This TCR was recovered from a human donor who was either an allogeneic HSCT recipient or a stem cell or donor lymphocyte infusion donor (not recorded which). It is not recorded whose cells these are; they may come from a transplant donor. The chain employs TRBV12-3 or TRBV12-4 and TRBJ2-7, with 10 bases aligning to TRBD1. CDR3 nucleotide sequence: TGTGCCAGCAGAAACCGGGACAGGGGCTCCTACGAGCAGTACTTC. Translating gives CASRNRDRGSYEQYF.